A selection of T cell receptor beta chains follows, all from one sample in a study of blood T cells in healthy people across ages. Via MiXCR, TCRdb re-called the 5' RACE reads, giving one row per CDR3 protein. The sample contains more than 750,000 distinct CDR3 sequences, 25% to 35% of which appear only once. Another study also made use of these data, one on T cells of mothers and their children.

Specimen: blood. Source of these receptors: a woman aged 40 to 49 in good health. Both conserved end residues are part of each CDR3. The order of the fields is V gene, CDR3 protein.

TRBV20-1,CSARAGSEYGYTF
TRBV20-1,CSAPTDGYGYTF
TRBV2,CASSGDGYNEQFF
TRBV20-1,CSASAWDRGSNQPQHF
TRBV20-1,CSARTGISNQPQHF
TRBV7-2,CASSLRGDQPQHF
TRBV11-3,CASSLVRVNEQFF
TRBV18,CASSPQDDGTGELFF
TRBV2,CATTTSRLNTGEQFF
TRBV20-1,CNAQRGADQETQYF
TRBV20-1,CSARGENVGYEQYF
TRBV20-1,CRAGQDYEQYF
TRBV7-8,CASSLGPATSGAYEQFF
TRBV12-3/TRBV12-4,CASKALSSYNEQFF
TRBV28,CASSVKLIGYGYTF
TRBV2,CASSEHGTSRRLYQETQYF
TRBV7-9,CASRTEGALNTEAFF
TRBV28,CASIPRQGQGIQPQHF
TRBV27,CASSLGTPFEAFF
TRBV5-1,CASSLVRTDTQYF
TRBV5-1,CASSGAGDFYEQYF
TRBV4-1,CASSQGEGTGANVLTF
TRBV6-5,CASSYSYNYGYTF
TRBV7-2,CASSLVEGGVGEQYF
TRBV5-1,CANSSEGHTGELFF
TRBV28,CASSLSRQGAYEQYF
TRBV7-2,CASSSPGQGSGEQFF
TRBV6-5,CASSYWQSETQYF
TRBV7-2,CASSLQGLAGNEQYF
TRBV14,CASSQVHRYTEAFF
TRBV7-9,CASSSAPEAFF
TRBV12-3/TRBV12-4,CASSLVSGGASNEQFF
TRBV20-1,CSAREGGSVTEAFF
TRBV20-1,CSASKPGLFNYDYTF
TRBV7-9,CASSLEGAAWSSTDTQYF
TRBV4-2,CASSPTSSGDYEQYF
TRBV9,CASSGGTYGYTF
TRBV12-3/TRBV12-4,CASRPDGSYEQYF
TRBV6-6,CASSYSLPGARGTEAFF
TRBV5-1,CTSSLSNGYEQFF
TRBV11-2,CASSRAWGTEAFF
TRBV21-1,CASSTPTWDYPDTQYF
TRBV20-1,CSATDQSQETQYF
TRBV20-1,CSARPFTGIFNNEQFF
TRBV2,CASSPTGVWGYGYTF
TRBV3-1,CASSQDGGPYGYTF
TRBV7-2,CASSLDNEQYF
TRBV24-1,CATSDVGGNQPQHF
TRBV12-3/TRBV12-4,CASSLSQAAYGYTF
TRBV5-1,CASSFGQGARELFF
TRBV10-3,CAISPQTPLQGKSYEQYF
TRBV6-5,CASSIRQSSYNEQYF
TRBV6-2/TRBV6-3,CASSTGIGYEQYF
TRBV28,CASSFWQGGPSPANEQFF
TRBV7-6,CASSLAWRGRTGEQYF
TRBV19,CASSMGVIGNQPQHF
TRBV14,CASSHTNRYLLSNEQFF